This T cell receptor (beta chain) appears in the sequencing data of a study of T cell responses to AZD1222 COVID-19 vaccine. Whole-study context: The analysis combined second doses at about 4 or about 12 weeks.

Study outcomes and limitations: Nearly half of spike-specific TCRs reportedly go after variant regions that carry no mutations. Distributed over spike, vaccine-associated CD4 TCRs predominated at 160-218 and 743-854. Spike-specific TCR depth and breadth grew after two AZD1222 doses.

The repertoire was sequenced with immunoSEQ multiplex PCR; TCRdb's copy has only in-frame clones and lacks some. Among nearly 80,000 clones listed, approximately 80% were seen once. J gave up 0 bases and V 4 bases, and 8 bases lay outside the gene matches. Germline assignment: CDR1 WSHSY and CDR2 SAAADI. The CDR3 has 17 residues. A note on this clone: Antigen unknown.

The sample consisted of peripheral blood, taken on day 0 of AZD1222 vaccination. This TCR derives from an adult in good health. J is TRBJ2-7 and V is TRBV10-2; 11 bases match TRBD1. CDR3 residues: CASSGQGTGGSSYEQYF. The DNA of the CDR3 is TGCGCCAGCAGTGGCCAGGGGACAGGGGGAAGCTCCTACGAGCAGTACTTC.